These 13 T cell receptor beta chains were all obtained from the same sample, sequenced in a study of T cell repertoires in ileal Crohn's disease. Here immunoSEQ multiplex PCR was the method, and the copy in TCRdb shows in-frame clones only, minus some. The sample shows about 62,000 clones, about 89% of them seen only once. Time point denoted: neoterminal ileum biopsy at postoperative endoscopy, about 6 months after surgery. The sequencing sample was made of ileal tissue. The source is an adult with Crohn's disease.

The CDR3 DNA reads as TGTGCCAGCAGCTTAGCGTGGGGGCTCAGAAATGAGCAGTTCTTC. This translates into CASSLAWGLRNEQFF. The rearrangement joins TRBV7-2 to TRBJ2-1; maybe TRBD1 (6 bases). CDR3 length: 15 amino acids. Trimming took 0 bases from V and 7 from J, leaving 13 bases between them. Germline V gene data show CDR1 as SGHTA and CDR2 as FQGNSA.

The CDR3 is CASSETSGDSYEQYF. The CDR3 bases are TGTGCCAGTAGTGAGACTAGCGGGGACTCCTACGAGCAGTACTTC. The chain joins TRBV19 to TRBJ2-7; 11 nucleotides line up with TRBD2. V gave up 5 bases and J gave up 0 bases; unmatched junction bases: 3. The CDR3 totals 15 residues. Germline V gene data show CDR1 as LNHDA and CDR2 as SQIVND (reference sequence).

The V call is TRBV29-1, the J call TRBJ2-7; 8 nucleotides agree with TRBD1. The CDR3 covers 17 residues. Germline lookup yields CDR1 SQVTM and CDR2 ANQGSEA. V was pared by 6 bases and J by 2 bases, with 18 bases of the junction left unmatched. The CDR3 loop reads CSVALIQGVLQTYEQYV. CDR3 nucleotide sequence: TGCAGCGTCGCATTGATACAGGGGGTACTTCAGACCTACGAGCAGTACGTC.

The chain employs TRBV5-1 and TRBJ1-1; a possible D gene is TRBD1 (5 bases). Trimming removed 3 bases at V and 3 bases at J, with 6 bases between. The germline V gene encodes CDR1 SGHRS and CDR2 YFSETQ. The CDR3 covers 12 residues. CDR3 in amino acids: CASSWGDTEAFF. The DNA of the CDR3 is TGCGCCAGCAGCTGGGGGGACACTGAAGCTTTCTTT.

The chain has TRBV6-1 and TRBJ1-5; D is ambiguous. Germline CDR1 and CDR2: MNHNS and SASEGT. Trimming shortened V by 6 bases and J by 0 bases, and 9 bases separated the two germline ends. The CDR3 is 14 amino acids. The CDR3 region is CASRAGYSNQPQHF. DNA for the CDR3: TGTGCCAGCAGGGCCGGGTATAGCAATCAGCCCCAGCATTTT.

The rearrangement uses TRBV11-2 and TRBJ1-1; D is unresolved. V lost 7 bases to trimming and J lost 3 bases, with 12 bases between them. The CDR3 sequence is 13 residues long. Germline CDR1 reads SGHAT; CDR2 reads FQNNGV. The CDR3 nucleotides are TGTGCCAGCAATTTTCGGTCGGACACTGAAGCTTTCTTT. This translates into CASNFRSDTEAFF.

J is TRBJ1-5 and V is TRBV7-8, with D uncertain. The germline V gene has CDR1 SGHVS and CDR2 FQNEAQ. This CDR3 spans 13 amino acids. The V end lost 1 base, the J end lost 6 bases, and 7 bases lay between the germline ends. The CDR3 bases are TGTGCCAGCAGCTTAGTCGGAGGTCAGCCCCAGCATTTT. Translated, it gives CASSLVGGQPQHF.

This clone was picked up one time. J is TRBJ1-4 and V is TRBV19; perhaps TRBD1 as D (5 bases). V was clipped by 7 bases and J by 8 bases, with 14 bases between them. The CDR3 covers 13 residues. Per germline, CDR1 LNHDA and CDR2 SQIVND (reference sequence). DNA for the CDR3: TGTGCCAGTAAAGGGGTGTCCTCGGAAAAACTGTTTTTT. This sequence encodes CASKGVSSEKLFF. The full variable domain, rest sourced from reference TRBV19 and TRBJ1-4, is DGGITQSPKYLFRKEGQNVTLSCEQNLNHDAMYWYRQDPGQGLRLIYYSQIVNDFQKGDIAEGYSVSREKKESFPLTVTSAQKNPTAFYLCASKGVSSEKLFFGSGTQLSVL.

This clone was seen only once. The chain uses TRBV2 and TRBJ2-7, with 9 nucleotides matching TRBD1. The germline CDR1 and CDR2 sequences are SNHLY and FYNNEI. The CDR3 consists of 15 residues. The junction had 10 bases not matched to a gene; V was cut back by 6 bases and J by 4 bases. Here the CDR3 reads CASRIQGAGWYEQYV. CDR3 nucleotide sequence: TGTGCCAGCAGGATACAGGGGGCGGGGTGGTACGAGCAGTACGTC.

This chain uses TRBV18 with TRBJ2-5; 7 bases fit TRBD1. The CDR3 loop spans 16 amino acids. V shed 4 bases, J shed 5 bases, and the junction held 13 bases outside the gene matches. Per germline, CDR1 KGHSH and CDR2 LQKENI. The CDR3 nucleotides read TGTGCCAGCTCACTACCGCAAGGGGGCTACCTGGAGACCCAGTACTTC. Translated, it gives CASSLPQGGYLETQYF.

The V call is TRBV5-6, the J call TRBJ2-4, with a tentative D call TRBD2 (6 bases). Trimming took 4 bases from V and 0 from J, leaving 17 bases between them. The CDR3 runs to 17 residues. Germline V gene data show CDR1 as SGHDT and CDR2 as YYEEEE. The CDR3 sequence is CASSPTPGVAAKNIQYF. The CDR3 DNA is TGTGCCAGCAGCCCTACCCCGGGGGTGGCAGCCAAAAACATTCAGTACTTC.

The chain recombines TRBV5-4 with TRBJ2-4, with 7 bases identical to TRBD1. The trim removed 3 bases at V and 4 bases at J, leaving 13 bases unmatched. Germline assignment: CDR1 SGHNT and CDR2 YYREEE (reference sequence). The CDR3 extends over 17 amino acids. The DNA of the CDR3 is TGTGCCAGCAGCTCAGACCATGGACAGGCCCTGAAAAACATTCAGTACTTC. It specifies CASSSDHGQALKNIQYF.

The chain joins TRBV2 to TRBJ1-5; D call uncertain. There are 12 residues in the CDR3. V was clipped by 4 bases and J by 6 bases, with 7 bases between them. The germline CDR1 and CDR2 sequences are SNHLY and FYNNEI. The CDR3 DNA reads as TGTGCCAGCAGTGGAGGGAGTCAGCCCCAGCATTTT. This gives the protein CASSGGSQPQHF.